The source of this TCR beta chain is a study of shared clonotypes between healthy human individuals. Per the original methods: Quality scores were absent from the junction-only immunoSEQ sequences, so filtering differed. Method: immunoSEQ multiplex PCR; TCRdb's copy keeps in-frame clones and lacks some. V, J and clone size reflect that table, while D and trimming were determined from the DNA. Here the sample spans 950,000 to 1,200,000 clones, 70% to 85% being singletons. The clonotype was recovered from a man between 18 and 35 years old in good health. Some clones in this sample may be carry-over from other donors' samples. The sequenced sample consisted of memory CD4+ T cells from PBMCs. The sample's subset: CD45RA-negative fraction.

CDR3 sequence: CASSAPGRGYTF. The CDR3 bases are TGTGCCAGTAGCGCCCCAGGACGAGGCTACACCTTC. This chain uses TRBV19 with TRBJ1-2, with D unclear. Germline CDR1 LNHDA, CDR2 SQIVND (reference sequence). V was pared by 6 bases and J by 8 bases, with 13 bases between. The CDR3 covers 12 residues.